The 9 T cell receptor beta chains reported below all come from one sample, sequenced in a study of T-cell reconstitution after alpha-beta-depleted transplantation in children (TCRdb year 2016). Library preparation used PCR. Reads for this sample came from an Illumina HiSeq 2500. Molecular barcoding was employed in the preparation of TCR libraries, with unique molecular identifiers being used to normalize TCRbeta repertoire quantification. In TCRdb, the public reads were trimmed at Q25 with fastp and aligned with MiXCR, with productive beta chains retained. Each CDR3 protein gets just one entry, which takes the most common genes and DNA from the rows behind it. The sample includes around 300,000 distinct CDR3 sequences, with roughly 21% observed a single time. The top ten clonotypes cover approximately 11% of the sample. The sample's treatment or condition label, decoded: allogeneic hematopoietic cell transplantation with graft depleted of TCRalphabeta T cells and CD19 B cells.

This sample comprised PBMCs, mostly from graft donor cells, obtained 180 days after TCRalphabeta/CD19-depleted stem cell transplant. The receptors were gathered from a male patient between 5 and 17 years old who had a stem cell transplant for acute lymphoblastic leukemia, so the T cells may come from the graft donor.

This clonotype has a handful of counts. The rearrangement links TRBV20-1 to TRBJ2-1; D is perhaps TRBD2 (5 bases). The CDR3 sequence is 12 residues long. Germline assignment: CDR1 DFQATT and CDR2 SNEGSKA (reference sequence). Trimming left V 5 bases short and J 5 bases short, with 10 bases between. For the CDR3, the DNA is TGCAGTGCTGAAGGACTGAACAATGAGCAGTTCTTC. Residues: CSAEGLNNEQFF.

The rearrangement links TRBV6-5 to TRBJ2-5, with D unclear. The V gene's germline CDR1 is MNHEY and CDR2 SVGAGI. The CDR3 consists of 18 residues. V shed 2 bases and J shed 0 bases, with 19 bases lying between them. The CDR3 loop is CASSYVWVSITYQETQYF. The CDR3 DNA sequence: TGTGCCAGCAGTTACGTCTGGGTCAGCATCACCTACCAAGAGACCCAGTACTTC.

The chain couples TRBV3-1 to TRBJ2-1, with unresolved D. V was trimmed by 10 bases and J by 10 bases, leaving 17 bases between them. Germline V gene sequence: CDR1 LGHDT, CDR2 YNNKEL (reference sequence). The CDR3 is 12 amino acids. CDR3 amino acids: CATSTRVREQFF. The CDR3 DNA sequence: TGTGCCACTTCAACTCGGGTGCGGGAGCAGTTCTTC.

This clonotype showed up just a few times. DNA of the CDR3: TGCGCCAGCAGCTTGAGGGAACTCTCCTATAATTCACCCCTCCACTTT. Its protein is CASSLRELSYNSPLHF. The chain carries TRBV5-1 and TRBJ1-6; D uncertain. The CDR3 is 16 residues long. Per germline, CDR1 SGHRS and CDR2 YFSETQ. Trimming removed 1 base from V and 0 bases from J, with 8 bases in between. The full variable domain, with the rest looked up from reference TRBV5-1 and TRBJ1-6, is KAGVTQTPRYLIKTRGQQVTLSCSPISGHRSVSWYQQTPGQGLQFLFEYFSETQRNKGNFPGRFSGRQFSNSRSEMNVSTLELGDSALYLCASSLRELSYNSPLHFGNGTRLTVT.

This clonotype was counted a few times. V usage is TRBV12-3 or TRBV12-4 and J usage is TRBJ2-7; D could derive from TRBD1 or TRBD2 (5 bases each). V gave up 2 bases and J gave up 1 base, with 18 bases separating them. This CDR3 contains 17 residues. DNA for the CDR3: TGTGCCAGCAGTTTAATCATGGGACCTCCCCTGTCCTACGAGCAGTACTTC. Its protein product is CASSLIMGPPLSYEQYF.

In this sample, this clonotype turned up a few times. This sequence joins TRBV11-2 and TRBJ2-7; 9 bases agree with TRBD2. The V gene end was trimmed by 7 bases and the J gene end by 4 bases; junction bases not matched to a gene: 17. Looked up from germline, CDR1 is SGHAT and CDR2 is FQNNGV. There are 17 residues in the CDR3. CDR3: CASTSLGREGLRYEQYF. In DNA, the CDR3 is TGTGCCAGCACCTCACTCGGGCGGGAGGGCCTACGTTACGAGCAGTACTTC.

The V call is TRBV28, the J call TRBJ2-7; 16 bases line up with TRBD2. Germline CDR1 reads MDHEN; CDR2 reads SYDVKM. The V gene end was trimmed by 7 bases and the J gene end by 1 base; junction bases not matched to a gene: 13. The CDR3 is 19 residues long. CDR3 in amino acids: CASTNIPGTSGRGSYEQYF. In nucleotides, the CDR3 is TGTGCCAGCACCAACATCCCCGGGACTAGCGGGAGGGGTTCCTACGAGCAGTACTTC. The complete variable domain, with remaining parts taken from reference TRBV28 and TRBJ2-7, reads DVKVTQSSRYLVKRTGEKVFLECVQDMDHENMFWYRQDPGLGLRLIYFSYDVKMKEKGDIPEGYSVSREKKERFSLILESASTNQTSMYLCASTNIPGTSGRGSYEQYFGPGTRLTVT.

CDR3 residues: CASSYAGLYEQYF. The CDR3 nucleotides read TGTGCCAGCAGCTACGCGGGACTCTACGAGCAGTACTTC. The V call is TRBV13, the J call TRBJ2-7; D might be TRBD2 (6 bases). V lost 4 bases to trimming and J lost 3 bases, with 10 bases between them. Germline V gene sequence: CDR1 PRHDT, CDR2 FYEKMQ (reference sequence). The CDR3 extends over 13 amino acids. The whole variable domain, remainder taken from reference TRBV13 and TRBJ2-7, is AAGVIQSPRHLIKEKRETATLKCYPIPRHDTVYWYQQGPGQDPQFLISFYEKMQSDKGSIPDRFSAQQFSDYHSELNMSSLELGDSALYFCASSYAGLYEQYFGPGTRLTVT.

This clonotype was seen repeatedly, ten times or more. J is TRBJ2-1 and V is TRBV6-5, with D tentatively TRBD2 (6 bases). V was trimmed by 3 bases and J by 1 base, leaving 13 bases between them. The CDR3 runs to 16 residues. Looked up from germline, CDR1 is MNHEY and CDR2 is SVGAGI. As DNA, the CDR3 is TGTGCCAGCAGTTATTTTAGTGGGGGGTCCTACAATGAGCAGTTCTTC. It encodes CASSYFSGGSYNEQFF.